In its sample, the clone carrying this T cell receptor (beta chain) was seen many times. The antigen is undetermined. The CDR3 is cut off 3 residues early in the read; its end comes from the germline J gene. The sample belongs to a study of T cell clonality in common variable immunodeficiency. Points from the study as a whole: Compared with healthy controls, CVID subjects showed increased TCRbeta clonality, mostly in about a third.

Heparinized whole blood, roughly 4.5 to 8 ml, came from each donor. This table comes from immunoSEQ multiplex PCR, and its TCRdb copy is limited to in-frame clones, with some not included. This sample comprises more than 65,000 clones, none seen once only. With V trimmed by 5 bases and J by 5 bases, 7 bases remained unmatched. Germline lookup yields CDR1 SGHRS and CDR2 YFSETQ. The CDR3 loop spans 15 amino acids. Sequencing input: peripheral blood mononuclear cells. This chain uses TRBV5-1 with TRBJ2-7; 13 nucleotides agree with TRBD2. This sequence was found in a person aged 18 to 70 in good health. This CDR3 reads CASSSGLAGVHEQYF. CDR3 bases read: TGCGCCAGCAGTTCTGGACTAGCGGGAGTGCACGAG.